The rows below give T cell receptor beta chains drawn from one sample of a study of metastatic and nonmetastatic thyroid tumors. MiXCR reprocessed the PCR reads for TCRdb. The sample contains about 13,000 clones, approximately 28% of which appear only once. Material for sequencing was tumor tissue. Receptors were obtained from a female donor with papillary thyroid cancer or a benign thyroid nodule (not recorded which). Some clones in this sample may be carry-over from other donors' samples. CDR3s include the opening cysteine and the closing phenylalanine or tryptophan.

V	J	CDR3
TRBV18	TRBJ2-3	CASSPTVTSTDTQYF
TRBV4-1	TRBJ2-7	CASSQSASVLRQYF
TRBV7-2	TRBJ2-2	CASSLAAGRNTGELFF
TRBV5-1	TRBJ2-2	CASSLQLVGFTGELFF
TRBV5-4	TRBJ1-1	CASSYVRGGSSEAFF
TRBV6-2/TRBV6-3	TRBJ1-2	CASSPTDNYGYTF
TRBV9	TRBJ1-2	CASSVGSTGGVYGYTF
TRBV6-1	TRBJ2-7	CASSAGYEQYF
TRBV3-1	TRBJ1-1	CASSNPGGNEAFF
TRBV27	TRBJ1-5	CASSFKTGVNQPQHF
TRBV30	TRBJ2-7	CAWSKGSGDYEQYF
TRBV6-1	TRBJ2-2	CASSEGTGTGELFF
TRBV6-4	TRBJ2-3	CASSLGGGQDKQYF
TRBV4-2	TRBJ1-2	CASSQDLEGVYGYTF
TRBV6-1	TRBJ1-5	CASSEWGGNQPQHF